A selection of T cell receptor beta chains follows, all from one sample in a study of T cells in Graves' hyperthyroidism and ophthalmopathy. MiXCR, run by TCRdb on the multiplex PCR reads, gives a single entry per CDR3 protein. The table has about 200,000 distinct CDR3 sequences, roughly a sixth seen once. The sample was blood. These receptors originate from a man aged 50-59 years with Graves' hyperthyroidism. Each CDR3 is given with its conserved first and last residue. The D gene is left open where the match is weak. A clone size is listed for some rows: how often the clone was seen (once, few, many), or a class if it is expanded.

D,V,size,J,DNA,CDR3
TRBD2,TRBV6-2/TRBV6-3,many,TRBJ2-4,TGTGCCAGCAGTTCTAGCGGGGGACCCGGGGACATTCAGTACTTC,CASSSSGGPGDIQYF
.,TRBV27,many,TRBJ1-4,TGTGCCAGCAGTGCACTAGGGGGTAATGAAAAACTGTTTTTT,CASSALGGNEKLFF
.,TRBV14,few,TRBJ1-1,TGTGCCAGCAGTCGCCGGAGATACGGGAACACTGAAGCTTTCTTT,CASSRRRYGNTEAFF
.,TRBV28,few,TRBJ1-2,TGTGCCAGCAGTTTAGTCAGATACGGCTACACCTTC,CASSLVRYGYTF
.,TRBV19,many,TRBJ2-1,TGTGCCAGTAGCCACCCGGGACAACCCTACAATGAGCAGTTCTTC,CASSHPGQPYNEQFF
.,TRBV27,few,TRBJ2-1,TGTGCCAGCAGTTGGCCCCATAGGGTCAATGAGCAGTTCTTC,CASSWPHRVNEQFF
TRBD2,TRBV28,many,TRBJ2-1,TGTGCCAGCAGTTCATCCGGGGAGGGCCCTCACTACAATGAGCAGTTCTTC,CASSSSGEGPHYNEQFF
.,TRBV11-2,many,TRBJ2-3,TGTGCCAGCAGCCCCTGGGACTTTCGAACCGCTACGGATACGCAGTATTTT,CASSPWDFRTATDTQYF
.,TRBV7-3,many,TRBJ2-1,TGTGCCAGCAGCTTAGGGCTCCTCCCGAGCTCCTACAATGAGCAGTTCTTC,CASSLGLLPSSYNEQFF
.,TRBV29-1,many,TRBJ2-5,TGCAGCGTTGTTGAAATGAGGCAGGCCCAAGAGACCCAGTACTTC,CSVVEMRQAQETQYF
TRBD1,TRBV12-3/TRBV12-4,many,TRBJ1-1,TGTGCCAGCAGAAAGGGACAGCTGAACACTGAAGCTTTCTTT,CASRKGQLNTEAFF
.,TRBV9,.,TRBJ2-7,TGTGCCAGCAGCGTAGGTCACAGGGCGATCTACGAGCAGTACTTC,CASSVGHRAIYEQYF
TRBD1,TRBV28,many,TRBJ2-7,TGTGCCAGCAGCCCGGACAGGGAGGTCGACGAGCAGTACTTC,CASSPDREVDEQYF
.,TRBV7-7,.,TRBJ2-5,TGTGCTAGCAGCTTTGTTAGTGAAGAGACCCAGTACTTC,CASSFVSEETQYF
.,TRBV3-1,many,TRBJ2-2,TGTGCCAGCAGCCAAGATCGCACGGGGGAGCTGTTTTTT,CASSQDRTGELFF
.,TRBV4-1,.,TRBJ2-1,TGCGCCAGCAGCCAAGGTTATGGTGTAGAATCTAATGAGCAGTTCTTC,CASSQGYGVESNEQFF
.,TRBV6-6,many,TRBJ1-3,TGTGCCAGCAGTTACGGGACTAACAAAGCTGGAAACACCATATATTTT,CASSYGTNKAGNTIYF
.,TRBV5-1,many,TRBJ2-1,TGCGCCAGCAGCTTTAGCGATGAGCAGTTCTTC,CASSFSDEQFF
.,TRBV6-6,many,TRBJ1-2,TGTGCCAGCAGTTACGATCTTAACTATGGCTACACCTTC,CASSYDLNYGYTF
.,TRBV7-2,many,TRBJ2-7,TGTGCCAGCGGACCGAGGGCAAACTACGAGCAGTACTTC,CASGPRANYEQYF
.,TRBV28,few,TRBJ1-1,TGTGCCAGCGGAGTGATGAACACTGAAGCTTTCTTT,CASGVMNTEAFF
TRBD2,TRBV12-3/TRBV12-4,.,TRBJ2-3,TGTGCCAGCAGTTTATCGGCTAGCGGTGATACGCAGTATTTT,CASSLSASGDTQYF
.,TRBV7-2,many,TRBJ2-5,TGTGCCAGCACAAAGGCACGGGGGGAGACCCAGTACTTC,CASTKARGETQYF
.,TRBV2,many,TRBJ1-1,TGTGCCAGCAGGCGAACAGGGTCTAGCCCTGAAGCTTTCTTT,CASRRTGSSPEAFF
.,TRBV28,many,TRBJ1-4,TGTGCCAGCACCCGCCCCACGGGAAGTGGTGAAAAACTGTTTTTT,CASTRPTGSGEKLFF
.,TRBV5-5,many,TRBJ2-5,TGTGCCAGCAGCTTGGGGGTCCAAGAGACCCAGTACTTC,CASSLGVQETQYF
.,TRBV3-1,.,TRBJ2-5,TGTGCCAGCAGCCTTCGGGGGAGGGGGAGCTCCTTGGAGACCCAGTACTTC,CASSLRGRGSSLETQYF
TRBD2,TRBV13,many,TRBJ2-3,TGTGCCAGCAGCTCTGGACTAGCGGACACAGATACGCAGTATTTT,CASSSGLADTDTQYF
.,TRBV6-1,.,TRBJ1-1,TGTGCCAGCAGTGCTTGGGGGGAGACTGAAGCTTTCTTT,CASSAWGETEAFF
TRBD2,TRBV6-2/TRBV6-3,many,TRBJ2-1,TGTGCCAGCAGTTACCCTAGCGGGTATCGAAGCTCCTACAATGAGCAGTTCTTC,CASSYPSGYRSSYNEQFF
.,TRBV11-3,.,TRBJ1-6,TGTGCCAGCAGCTTAGGGAACAATTCACCCCTCCACTTT,CASSLGNNSPLHF
TRBD1,TRBV28,many,TRBJ1-2,TGTGCCAGCAGTTTACAGGGGGACTATGGCTACACCTTC,CASSLQGDYGYTF
.,TRBV28,.,TRBJ2-1,TGTGCCAGCAGCTTACCGCAATCCCACAATGAGCAGTTCTTC,CASSLPQSHNEQFF
.,TRBV5-1,.,TRBJ2-3,TGCGCCAGCAGCTTCCAGGGAGGCACAGATACGCAGTATTTT,CASSFQGGTDTQYF
TRBD1,TRBV12-3/TRBV12-4,few,TRBJ2-2,TGTGCCAGCAGTTCTACAGGGGTTTCCGGGGAGCTGTTTTTT,CASSSTGVSGELFF
TRBD2,TRBV2,once,TRBJ2-1,TGTGCCAGCAGTTTCCAACCGGGACTAGCGGGAGGTGAGCAGTTCTTC,CASSFQPGLAGGEQFF
TRBD1,TRBV19,few,TRBJ2-1,TGTGCCAGTCAGAAACAGGGGGCAAGTCCCTACAATGAGCAGTTCTTC,CASQKQGASPYNEQFF
TRBD1,TRBV10-2,few,TRBJ2-7,TGCGCCACCTACCCCCGGGACAGGGGGCTGGACGAGCAGTACTTC,CATYPRDRGLDEQYF
TRBD1,TRBV7-9,once,TRBJ2-7,TGTGCCAGCAGCATAGGGGACAGTGGAAACGAGCAGTACTTC,CASSIGDSGNEQYF
TRBD1,TRBV28,few,TRBJ1-5,TGTGCCAGCAGTCCCCCGGGACAGGGAGTTTCCAATCAGCCCCAGCATTTT,CASSPPGQGVSNQPQHF
.,TRBV7-2,.,TRBJ1-1,TGTGCCAGCAGCGCCCCCCCGGGGGCGCAAGCTTTCTTT,CASSAPPGAQAFF
.,TRBV6-2/TRBV6-3,.,TRBJ2-2,TGTGCCAGCACCCAAAGGAGGGGGAGCACCGGGGAGCTGTTTTTT,CASTQRRGSTGELFF
.,TRBV7-2,many,TRBJ2-1,TGTGCCAGCAGCCGCTCGGGGCCTTCGAGCTCCTACAATGAGCAGTTCTTC,CASSRSGPSSSYNEQFF
.,TRBV30,many,TRBJ1-1,TGTGCCTGGAGAGAAATGGGCAGGGAGTTTGCTGAAGCTTTCTTT,CAWREMGREFAEAFF
.,TRBV4-1,.,TRBJ2-2,TGCGCCAGCAGCCAAGTTGAATTGGGCACCGGGGAGCTGTTTTTT,CASSQVELGTGELFF